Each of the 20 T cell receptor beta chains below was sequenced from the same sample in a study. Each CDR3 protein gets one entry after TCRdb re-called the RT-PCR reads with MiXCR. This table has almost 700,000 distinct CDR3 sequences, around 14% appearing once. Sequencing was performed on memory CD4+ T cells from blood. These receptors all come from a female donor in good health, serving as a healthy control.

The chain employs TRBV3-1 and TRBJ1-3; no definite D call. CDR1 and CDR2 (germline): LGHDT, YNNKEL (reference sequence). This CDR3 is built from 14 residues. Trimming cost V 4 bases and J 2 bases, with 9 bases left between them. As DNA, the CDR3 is TGTGCCAGCAGCCCATCCGATGCTGGAAACACCATATATTTT. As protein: CASSPSDAGNTIYF.

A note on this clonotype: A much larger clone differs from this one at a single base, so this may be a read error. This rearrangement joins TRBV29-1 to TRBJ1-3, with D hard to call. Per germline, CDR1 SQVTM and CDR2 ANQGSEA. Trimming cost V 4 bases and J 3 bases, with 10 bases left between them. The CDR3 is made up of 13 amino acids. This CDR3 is CSVVRANGNTIYF. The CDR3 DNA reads TGCAGCGTTGTAAGGGCGAATGGAAACACCATATATTTT.

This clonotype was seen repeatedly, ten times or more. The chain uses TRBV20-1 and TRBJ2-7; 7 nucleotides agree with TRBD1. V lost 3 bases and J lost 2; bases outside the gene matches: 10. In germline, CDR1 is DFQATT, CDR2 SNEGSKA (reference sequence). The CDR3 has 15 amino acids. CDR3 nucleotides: TGCAGTGCTAGCCGGGACAGCGCATACCCCTACGAGCAGTACTTC. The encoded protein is CSASRDSAYPYEQYF.

The CDR3 region has the DNA TGTGCCAGCAGCTTGGCCACACTAGCGGGAGCAGAGGAGCAGTTCTTC. Its protein product is CASSLATLAGAEEQFF. The rearrangement uses TRBV5-5 and TRBJ2-1; 11 nucleotides agree with TRBD2. CDR1 SGHKS and CDR2 YYEKEE come from the germline V gene (reference sequence). The J segment lost 10 bases and the V segment lost 0 bases, leaving 9 bases of the junction unmatched. The CDR3 loop spans 16 amino acids.

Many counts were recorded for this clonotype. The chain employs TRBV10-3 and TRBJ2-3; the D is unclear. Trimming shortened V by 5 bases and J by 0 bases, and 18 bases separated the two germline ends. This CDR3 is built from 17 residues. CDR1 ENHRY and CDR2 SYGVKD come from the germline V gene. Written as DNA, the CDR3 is TGTGCCATCAGTTCGCCTACCGGGCGAGCTAGCACAGATACGCAGTATTTT. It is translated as CAISSPTGRASTDTQYF.

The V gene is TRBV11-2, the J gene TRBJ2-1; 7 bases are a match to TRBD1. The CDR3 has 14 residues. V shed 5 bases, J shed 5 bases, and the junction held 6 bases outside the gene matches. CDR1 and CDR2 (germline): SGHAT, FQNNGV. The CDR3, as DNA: TGTGCCAGCAGCCCCTTGACAGGGCACAATGAGCAGTTCTTC. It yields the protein CASSPLTGHNEQFF.

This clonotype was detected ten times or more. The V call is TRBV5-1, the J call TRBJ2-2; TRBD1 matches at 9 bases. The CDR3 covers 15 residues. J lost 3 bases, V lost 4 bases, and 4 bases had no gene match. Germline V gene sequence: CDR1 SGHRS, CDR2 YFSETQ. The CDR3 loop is CASSLRTGDTGELFF. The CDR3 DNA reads TGCGCCAGCAGCCTCCGGACAGGGGACACCGGGGAGCTGTTTTTT.

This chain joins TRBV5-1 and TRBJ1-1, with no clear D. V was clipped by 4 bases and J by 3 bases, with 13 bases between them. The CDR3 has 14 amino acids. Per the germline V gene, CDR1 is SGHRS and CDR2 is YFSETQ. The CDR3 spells CASSMTNTDTEAFF. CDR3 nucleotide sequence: TGCGCCAGCAGCATGACGAACACGGACACTGAAGCTTTCTTT.

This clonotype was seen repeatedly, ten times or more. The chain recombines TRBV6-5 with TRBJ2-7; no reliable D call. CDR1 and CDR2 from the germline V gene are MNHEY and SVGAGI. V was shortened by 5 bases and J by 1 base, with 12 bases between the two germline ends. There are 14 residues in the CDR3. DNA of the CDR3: TGTGCCAGCAGTCCACATTGGCGGTCCTACGAGCAGTACTTC. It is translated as CASSPHWRSYEQYF.

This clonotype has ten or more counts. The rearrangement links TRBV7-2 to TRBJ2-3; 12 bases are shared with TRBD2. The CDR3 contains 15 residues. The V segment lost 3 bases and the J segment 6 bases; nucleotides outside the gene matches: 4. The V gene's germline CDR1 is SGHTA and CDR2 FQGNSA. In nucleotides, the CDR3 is TGTGCCAGCAGCTTCCTAGCGGGGGGGGCCGATACGCAGTATTTT. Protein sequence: CASSFLAGGADTQYF. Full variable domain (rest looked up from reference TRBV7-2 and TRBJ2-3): GAGVSQSPSNKVTEKGKDVELRCDPISGHTALYWYRQSLGQGLEFLIYFQGNSAPDKSGLPSDRFSAERTGGSVSTLTIQRTQQEDSAVYLCASSFLAGGADTQYFGPGTRLTVL.

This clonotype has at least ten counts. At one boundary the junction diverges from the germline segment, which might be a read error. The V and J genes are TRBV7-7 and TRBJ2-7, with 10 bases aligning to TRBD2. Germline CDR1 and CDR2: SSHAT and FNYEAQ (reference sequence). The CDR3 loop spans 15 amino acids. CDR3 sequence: CASSLLAGSAYEQYF. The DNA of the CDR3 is TGTGCTAGCAGCCTACTAGCGGGGTCTGCCTACGAGCAGTACTTC.

Here the CDR3 reads CSPKVFSNTEAFF. CDR3 nucleotide sequence: TGCAGCCCAAAAGTTTTTTCGAACACTGAAGCTTTCTTT. The rearrangement links TRBV20-1 to TRBJ1-1; no clear D gene. This CDR3 spans 13 amino acids. Germline assignment: CDR1 DFQATT and CDR2 SNEGSKA (reference sequence).

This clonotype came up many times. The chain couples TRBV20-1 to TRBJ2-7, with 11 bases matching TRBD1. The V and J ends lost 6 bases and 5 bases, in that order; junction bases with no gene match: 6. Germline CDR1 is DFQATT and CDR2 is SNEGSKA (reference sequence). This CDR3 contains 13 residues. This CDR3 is CSATRDRGNEQYF. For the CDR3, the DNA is TGCAGTGCCACGAGGGACAGGGGGAACGAGCAGTACTTC.

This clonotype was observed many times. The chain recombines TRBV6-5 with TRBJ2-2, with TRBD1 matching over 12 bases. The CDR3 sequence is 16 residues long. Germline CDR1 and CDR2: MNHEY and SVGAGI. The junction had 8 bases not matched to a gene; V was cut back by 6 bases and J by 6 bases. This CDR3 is CASRQTGTGGPGELFF. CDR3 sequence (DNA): TGTGCCAGCAGGCAAACCGGGACAGGGGGCCCCGGGGAGCTGTTTTTT.

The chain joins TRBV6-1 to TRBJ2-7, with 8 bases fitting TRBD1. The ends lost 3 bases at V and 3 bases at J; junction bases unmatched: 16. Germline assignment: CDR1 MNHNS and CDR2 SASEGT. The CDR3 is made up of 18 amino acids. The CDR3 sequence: CASSDQASGGESGYEQYF. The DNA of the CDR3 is TGTGCCAGCAGTGACCAGGCGTCAGGGGGCGAGAGCGGCTACGAGCAGTACTTC.

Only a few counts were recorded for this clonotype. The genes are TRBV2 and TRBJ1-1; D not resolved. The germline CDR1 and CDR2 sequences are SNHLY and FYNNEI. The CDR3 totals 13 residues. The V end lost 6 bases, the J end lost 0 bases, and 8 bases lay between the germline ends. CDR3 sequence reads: CASRTDMNTEAFF. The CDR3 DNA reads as TGTGCCAGCAGAACCGATATGAACACTGAAGCTTTCTTT.

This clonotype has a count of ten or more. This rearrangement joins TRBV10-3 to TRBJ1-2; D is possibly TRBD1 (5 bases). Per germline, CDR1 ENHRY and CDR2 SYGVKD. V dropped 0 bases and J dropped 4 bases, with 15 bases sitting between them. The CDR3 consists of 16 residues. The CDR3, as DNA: TGTGCCATCAGTGAGTCTGAGGGGCGCATTTCCTATGGCTACACCTTC. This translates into CAISESEGRISYGYTF.

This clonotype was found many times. The CDR3: CASSLGGSEQYF. CDR3 DNA: TGTGCCAGCAGTTTGGGAGGGTCCGAGCAGTACTTC. The rearrangement links TRBV12-3 or TRBV12-4 to TRBJ2-7; 7 nucleotides agree with TRBD2. Trimming at V came to 3 bases and at J to 6 bases, leaving 2 bases not matched to a gene. This CDR3 region has 12 residues.

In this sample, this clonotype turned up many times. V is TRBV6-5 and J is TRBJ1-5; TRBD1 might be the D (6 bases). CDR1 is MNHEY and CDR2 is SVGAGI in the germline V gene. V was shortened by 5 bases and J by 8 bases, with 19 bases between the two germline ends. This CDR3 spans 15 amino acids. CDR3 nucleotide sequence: TGTGCCAGCAGTCTAGATGGGGGGGGCCTTGAGCCCCAGCATTTT. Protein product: CASSLDGGGLEPQHF.

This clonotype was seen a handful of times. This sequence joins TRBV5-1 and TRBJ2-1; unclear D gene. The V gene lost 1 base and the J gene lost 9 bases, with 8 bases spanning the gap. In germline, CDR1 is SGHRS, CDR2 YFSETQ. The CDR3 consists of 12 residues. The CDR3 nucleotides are TGCGCCAGCAGCTTGAGCGATCTTGAGCAGTTCTTC. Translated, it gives CASSLSDLEQFF.